The T cell receptor beta chain under discussion was sequenced for a study of T cell changes during pregnancy in multiple sclerosis. Germline V gene data show CDR1 as LNHDA and CDR2 as SQIVND (reference sequence). The length of the CDR3 is 15 residues. V was pared by 4 bases and J by 6 bases, with 16 bases between. Profiled with immunoSEQ multiplex PCR; TCRdb holds only in-frame clones, not every one. The data contain 100,000 or so clones, roughly 93% of them singletons. The clonotype was recovered from a female donor with multiple sclerosis, enrolled in a pregnancy study. Sequencing used peripheral blood, obtained before pregnancy. The genes are TRBV19 and TRBJ1-5; D is possibly TRBD1 (6 bases). The CDR3 spells CASSTWAQGVQPQHF. The CDR3 DNA is TGTGCCAGTAGTACTTGGGCACAGGGAGTTCAGCCCCAGCATTTT.